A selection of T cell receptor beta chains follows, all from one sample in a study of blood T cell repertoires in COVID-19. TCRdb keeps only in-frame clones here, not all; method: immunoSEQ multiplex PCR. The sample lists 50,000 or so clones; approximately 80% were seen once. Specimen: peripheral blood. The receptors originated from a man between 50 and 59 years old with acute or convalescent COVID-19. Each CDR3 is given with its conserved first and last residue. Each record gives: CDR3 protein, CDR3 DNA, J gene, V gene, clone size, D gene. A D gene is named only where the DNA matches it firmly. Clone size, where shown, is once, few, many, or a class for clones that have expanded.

CASMDGREGDEQYF	TGTGCCAGTATGGACGGGCGGGAAGGGGACGAGCAGTACTTC	TRBJ2-7	TRBV19	.	.
CASSLRGSETQYF	TGTGCCAGCAGCTTACGAGGGTCGGAGACCCAGTACTTC	TRBJ2-5	TRBV13	.	.
CASSPRRPPNTEAFF	TGTGCCAGCAGCCCTCGGAGGCCCCCAAACACTGAAGCTTTCTTT	TRBJ1-1	TRBV7-6	.	.
CASSYPGNTEAFF	TGTGCCAGCAGTTACCCGGGGAACACTGAAGCTTTCTTT	TRBJ1-1	TRBV6-5	.	.
CASSQQRGQYEQYF	TGTGCCAGCAGCCAACAGCGGGGGCAATACGAGCAGTACTTC	TRBJ2-7	TRBV13	.	TRBD2
CASSLRQGLDSPLHF	TGCGCCAGCAGCTTGCGGCAGGGTCTCGATTCACCCCTCCACTTT	TRBJ1-6	TRBV5-1	.	.
CAWSQVEGRYGYTF	TGTGCCTGGAGCCAGGTTGAGGGGAGGTATGGCTACACCTTC	TRBJ1-2	TRBV30	.	.
CASSPLILAGGGEQYF	TGTGCCAGCAGCCCGCTTATTCTAGCGGGAGGCGGCGAGCAGTACTTC	TRBJ2-7	TRBV3-1/TRBV3-2	.	TRBD2
CASSSNRDHAYNEQFF	TGTGCCAGCAGCTCAAACAGGGACCACGCGTACAATGAGCAGTTCTTC	TRBJ2-1	TRBV7-3	.	.
CASSPLGGSTGELFF	TGTGCCAGCTCACCCCTGGGGGGTTCAACCGGGGAGCTGTTTTTT	TRBJ2-2	TRBV18	.	.
CASSNYGPTIPDTQYF	TGCGCCAGCAGTAATTATGGTCCGACTATCCCAGATACGCAGTATTTT	TRBJ2-3	TRBV4-1	.	.
CATSPLMATNEKLFF	TGTGCCACCAGCCCCCTAATGGCAACTAATGAAAAACTGTTTTTT	TRBJ1-4	TRBV15	.	.
CASSLTGGLSTDTQYF	TGTGCCAGCAGCTTAACCGGCGGACTAAGCACAGATACGCAGTATTTT	TRBJ2-3	TRBV7-3	.	.
CAWSAGLAGLETQYF	TGTGCCTGGTCCGCGGGACTAGCGGGATTAGAGACCCAGTACTTC	TRBJ2-5	TRBV30	once	TRBD2
CATSDSSGPNSHEQYF	TGTGCCACCAGTGACTCTAGCGGGCCTAACTCCCACGAGCAGTACTTC	TRBJ2-7	TRBV24-1	.	TRBD2
CSVTLGGQGPQWAQHF	TGCAGCGTTACCCTCGGTGGACAGGGACCCCAATGGGCCCAGCATTTT	TRBJ1-5	TRBV29-1	.	TRBD1
CATEGAPGNTIYF	TGTGCCACCGAGGGGGCGCCAGGAAACACCATATATTTT	TRBJ1-3	TRBV24-1	.	TRBD1
CASSERTENTEAFF	TGCGCCAGCAGTGAGAGGACAGAGAACACTGAAGCTTTCTTT	TRBJ1-1	TRBV10-1	.	.
CASSASIAGTGELFF	TGTGCCAGCAGCGCTTCGATAGCGGGGACCGGGGAGCTGTTTTTT	TRBJ2-2	TRBV9	.	TRBD2
CASSQQRGGPDTQYF	TGTGCCAGCAGTCAGCAGCGGGGGGGCCCAGATACGCAGTATTTT	TRBJ2-3	TRBV7-9	few	TRBD2
CASSTGQGGIRNGYTF	TGTGCCAGCAGTACCGGACAGGGTGGTATCAGGAATGGCTACACCTTC	TRBJ1-2	TRBV28	.	TRBD1
CASSPGTTDSNQPQHF	TGTGCCAGCTCACCCGGGACAACGGATAGCAATCAGCCCCAGCATTTT	TRBJ1-5	TRBV18	.	.
CATSREVGGWETQYF	TGTGCCACCAGCAGAGAAGTAGGGGGATGGGAGACCCAGTACTTC	TRBJ2-5	TRBV15	.	.
CASSKLAGGVGELFF	TGTGCCAGCAGCAAACTAGCGGGGGGCGTGGGGGAGCTGTTTTTT	TRBJ2-2	TRBV6-5	once	TRBD2
CASSLVAGGNNEQFF	TGTGCTAGCAGCTTAGTGGCAGGTGGTAACAATGAGCAGTTCTTC	TRBJ2-1	TRBV7-7	.	.
CASSSRWPDRSSSPLHF	TGTGCCAGCAGTTCCCGATGGCCCGACAGGTCCAGTTCACCCCTCCACTTT	TRBJ1-6	TRBV7-8	.	.
CASSPYTSGGARVEQFF	TGTGCCAGCAGCCCGTACACTAGCGGGGGGGCACGGGTTGAGCAGTTCTTC	TRBJ2-1	TRBV5-4	.	TRBD2
CASSTGQNYEQYF	TGTGCCAGTAGTACGGGACAGAACTACGAGCAGTACTTC	TRBJ2-7	TRBV19	.	TRBD1
CASSALAGVNEQFF	TGTGCCAGCAGCGCCCTAGCGGGAGTCAATGAGCAGTTCTTC	TRBJ2-1	TRBV9	.	TRBD2
CASSLQYEQYF	TGTGCCAGCAGCCTTCAGTACGAGCAGTACTTC	TRBJ2-7	TRBV5-6	.	.
CASSPAGGNADTQYF	TGTGCCAGCAGCCCGGCGGGGGGTAATGCAGATACGCAGTATTTT	TRBJ2-3	TRBV9	.	TRBD2
CSVEDLDWAGDNEQFF	TGCAGCGTTGAAGACCTCGACTGGGCGGGGGACAATGAGCAGTTCTTC	TRBJ2-1	TRBV29-1	.	TRBD2
CASSLKRERYNEQFF	TGTGCCAGCAGCCTAAAGCGGGAGCGATACAATGAGCAGTTCTTC	TRBJ2-1	TRBV3-1/TRBV3-2	.	TRBD2
CAIPGVETQYF	TGTGCCATTCCGGGGGTGGAGACCCAGTACTTC	TRBJ2-5	TRBV2	.	.
CASSRGQSNTEAFF	TGCGCCAGCAGCCGGGGACAGTCGAACACTGAAGCTTTCTTT	TRBJ1-1	TRBV5-1	once	TRBD1
CASTPPDTGELFF	TGTGCCAGCACCCCCCCGGACACCGGGGAGCTGTTTTTT	TRBJ2-2	TRBV2	.	.
CASSLPEAGRGYTF	TGTGCCAGCAGCCTCCCCGAGGCAGGGAGGGGCTACACCTTC	TRBJ1-2	TRBV3-1/TRBV3-2	.	.
CALKGDRYNYGYTF	TGTGCCTTAAAGGGGGACAGGTACAACTATGGCTACACCTTC	TRBJ1-2	TRBV30	few	TRBD1
CASSFRDHEQFF	TGTGCCAGCAGTTTCAGGGATCATGAGCAGTTCTTC	TRBJ2-1	TRBV28	.	.
CASSVGAAGTETQYF	TGTGCCAGCAGCGTAGGGGCAGCGGGAACAGAGACCCAGTACTTC	TRBJ2-5	TRBV9	.	TRBD2
CASSVAGSLETQYF	TGCGCCAGCAGCGTAGCGGGATCTCTAGAGACCCAGTACTTC	TRBJ2-5	TRBV5-1	.	TRBD2
CATSDLFAGRVNEQFF	TGTGCCACCAGTGATTTGTTTGCGGGGAGGGTCAATGAGCAGTTCTTC	TRBJ2-1	TRBV24-1	.	TRBD2
CASSPLAMQGSHEQYF	TGTGCCAGCAGTCCGTTAGCCATGCAGGGTTCCCACGAGCAGTACTTC	TRBJ2-7	TRBV27	.	.
CASSVLTDTEAFF	TGTGCCAGCAGCGTCCTTACAGACACTGAAGCTTTCTTT	TRBJ1-1	TRBV9	.	.
CASSNRTGGGETQYF	TGCGCCAGCAGCAACAGGACAGGGGGAGGGGAGACCCAGTACTTC	TRBJ2-5	TRBV5-1	.	TRBD1
CASSLSPGQGLPGYTF	TGTGCCAGTAGTCTTTCCCCGGGACAGGGTCTTCCTGGCTACACCTTC	TRBJ1-2	TRBV19	few	TRBD1
CASSLDRESSYEQYF	TGTGCCAGCAGCCTTGACAGGGAGAGCTCCTACGAGCAGTACTTC	TRBJ2-7	TRBV27	.	TRBD1
CASSIQGQATEAFF	TGTGCCAGCAGCATACAGGGGCAGGCGACTGAAGCTTTCTTT	TRBJ1-1	TRBV9	.	TRBD1
CASSQDAGGNSYGYTF	TGCGCCAGCAGCCAAGATGCGGGGGGGAATTCCTATGGCTACACCTTC	TRBJ1-2	TRBV4-1	.	.
CASSFLAQGWRSDYEQYF	TGTGCCAGCAGTTTCTTGGCTCAGGGGTGGAGGAGCGACTACGAGCAGTACTTC	TRBJ2-7	TRBV28	few	.
CASSPVLTDTQYF	TGTGCCAGCTCACCAGTACTCACAGATACGCAGTATTTT	TRBJ2-3	TRBV18	.	.
CASSIGGEFSSYNSPLHF	TGTGCCAGCAGTATTGGGGGCGAGTTTAGCTCCTATAATTCACCCCTCCACTTT	TRBJ1-6	TRBV28	once	.
CASSPKIAGGSHEQYF	TGTGCCAGCAGTCCAAAAATAGCGGGAGGGTCCCACGAGCAGTACTTC	TRBJ2-7	TRBV5-5	.	TRBD2
CASSPAKYEQYF	TGTGCCAGCAGCCCTGCGAAATACGAGCAGTACTTC	TRBJ2-7	TRBV12-3/TRBV12-4	.	.
CASSTSGTRVETQYF	TGTGCCAGTAGTACCTCCGGGACTAGGGTTGAGACCCAGTACTTC	TRBJ2-5	TRBV19	once	TRBD2
CASSLDSLGREQYF	TGTGCCAGCAGCTTAGACAGCTTAGGTAGGGAGCAGTACTTC	TRBJ2-7	TRBV13	once	.
CASSVGQGRNSPLHF	TGTGCCAGCAGCGTAGGACAGGGTCGCAATTCACCCCTCCACTTT	TRBJ1-6	TRBV9	.	TRBD1